Sequencing of this T cell receptor beta chain was carried out in a study of regulatory T cells in long-lasting Graves disease. Sample time point: newly diagnosed GD, antithyroid drugs for less than 3 months. PBMCs were the source of the RNA used for TCR sequencing. CDR3-region Arm-PCR and iRepertoire HTBI primers produced the TCR beta libraries. TCRdb itself ran the multiplex PCR reads through MiXCR, one entry per CDR3 protein. The data show 400,000 to 450,000 distinct CDR3 sequences, under 15% seen once. This clonotype came up many times. Its antigen is unknown. The CDR3 contains 17 residues. CDR1 and CDR2 from the germline V gene are SGHAT and FQNNGV. Trimming at V came to 5 bases and at J to 5 bases, leaving 14 bases not matched to a gene. Findings of the study overall: Peripheral blood, not thyroid tissue, was the sole material studied.

These data were also filed under a second study, of T cells in Graves' hyperthyroidism and ophthalmopathy.

The V and J genes are TRBV11-2 and TRBJ2-3; 9 nucleotides agree with TRBD1. The material was peripheral blood mononuclear cells (PBMCs), obtained at new diagnosis, from a patient treated with antithyroid drugs. This receptor was identified in a woman aged 25 to 39 with Graves disease. The CDR3 nucleotides read TGTGCCAGCAGCCACCCCCCCGGGACAGGGAGTATAGATACGCAGTATTTT. Its protein product is CASSHPPGTGSIDTQYF.